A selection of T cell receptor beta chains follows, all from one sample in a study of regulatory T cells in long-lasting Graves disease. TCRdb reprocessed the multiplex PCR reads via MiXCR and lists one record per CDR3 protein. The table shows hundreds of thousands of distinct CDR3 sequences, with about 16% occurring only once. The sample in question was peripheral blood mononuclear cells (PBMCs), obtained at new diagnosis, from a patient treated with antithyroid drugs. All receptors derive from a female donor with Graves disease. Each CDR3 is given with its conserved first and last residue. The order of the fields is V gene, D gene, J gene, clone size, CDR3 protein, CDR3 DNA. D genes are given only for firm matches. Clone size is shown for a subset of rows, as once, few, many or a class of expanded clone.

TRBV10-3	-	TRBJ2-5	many	CAISQHLMVRTQETQYF	TGTGCCATCAGTCAACACCTAATGGTTCGGACCCAAGAGACCCAGTACTTC
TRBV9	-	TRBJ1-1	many	CASSHLLGQNTEAFF	TGTGCCAGCAGCCACCTCCTAGGCCAGAACACTGAAGCTTTCTTT
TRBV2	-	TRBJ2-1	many	CASSQRDEQFF	TGTGCCAGCAGTCAAAGAGATGAGCAGTTCTTC
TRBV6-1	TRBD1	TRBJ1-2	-	CASSERTGSRYGYTF	TGTGCCAGCAGTGAACGGACAGGTAGTAGGTATGGCTACACCTTC
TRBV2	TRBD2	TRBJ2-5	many	CASSDGLAGGQETQYF	TGTGCCAGCAGTGACGGACTAGCGGGAGGTCAAGAGACCCAGTACTTC
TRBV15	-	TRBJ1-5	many	CATSRDRGTSNQPQHF	TGTGCCACCAGCAGAGATAGGGGCACCAGCAATCAGCCCCAGCATTTT
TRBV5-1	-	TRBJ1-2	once	CASSTEPGARGYTF	TGCGCCAGCAGCACCGAGCCGGGGGCGCGTGGCTACACCTTC
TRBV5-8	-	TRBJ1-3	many	CASKFRVSGNTIYF	TGTGCCAGCAAGTTCAGGGTATCTGGAAACACCATATATTTT
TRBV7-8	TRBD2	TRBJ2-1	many	CASGLLAGGPDEQFF	TGTGCCAGCGGCCTACTAGCGGGAGGGCCTGATGAGCAGTTCTTC
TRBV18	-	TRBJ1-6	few	CASSPRDRDYNSPLHF	TGTGCCAGCTCACCACGAGATCGGGATTATAATTCACCCCTCCACTTT
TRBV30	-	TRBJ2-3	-	CAWGLGTGPADTQYF	TGTGCCTGGGGTTTAGGGACTGGCCCAGCAGATACGCAGTATTTT
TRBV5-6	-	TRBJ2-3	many	CASSLGQFQADTQYF	TGTGCCAGCAGCTTGGGACAGTTCCAGGCGGATACGCAGTATTTT
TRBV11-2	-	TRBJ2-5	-	CASSLEARTQYF	TGTGCCAGCAGCTTAGAAGCGCGGACCCAGTACTTC
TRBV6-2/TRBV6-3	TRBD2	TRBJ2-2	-	CASSDTSGSTGELFF	TGTGCCAGCAGTGATACTAGCGGGAGCACCGGGGAGCTGTTTTTT
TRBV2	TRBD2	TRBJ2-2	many	CASRGLAQRTKDTGELFF	TGTGCCAGCAGGGGACTAGCGCAACGGACGAAGGACACCGGGGAGCTGTTTTTT
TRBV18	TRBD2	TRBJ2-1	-	CASSPPSGNEQFF	TGTGCCAGCTCCCCACCTAGCGGGAATGAGCAGTTCTTC